This T cell receptor (beta chain) was sequenced during a study of T cells in Graves' hyperthyroidism and ophthalmopathy. Study overall: The blood sample was taken at first diagnosis, before treatment began.

Regarding the study as a whole: Ophthalmopathy onset followed model prediction by a median about 6.9 months.

In regard to this clonotype: What it binds is not known.

The TCR beta CDR3 regions underwent amplification using RNA transcripts as the source. Researchers ran a first-round RT-PCR on the TCR CDR3 using the HTBI primer set. TCRdb processed the multiplex PCR reads anew with MiXCR; each CDR3 protein has one entry. In the table there are 450,000 to 650,000 distinct CDR3 sequences, roughly a sixth of which are singletons. V was clipped by 2 bases and J by 5 bases; unmatched bases: 8. The germline gives CDR1 MNHEY, CDR2 SVGEGT. CDR3 length: 18 amino acids. This receptor was taken from a woman younger than 30 with Graves' ophthalmopathy. Sample: blood. The chain couples TRBV6-2 or TRBV6-3 to TRBJ2-1; 14 nucleotides match TRBD2. CDR3 sequence reads: CASSYAGLAGDNNNEQFF. CDR3 DNA: TGTGCCAGCAGTTACGCGGGACTAGCGGGAGATAATAACAATGAGCAGTTCTTC.